The 2 T cell receptor beta chains below come from one sample, sequenced in a study of blood T cell repertoires in COVID-19. TCRdb's copy holds only in-frame clones and misses some; the assay was immunoSEQ multiplex PCR. The sample consists of over 45,000 clones, about four fifths of them appearing once. The sample taken for sequencing was peripheral blood. All receptors come from a man in his 60s with active COVID-19.

The V gene is TRBV5-1, the J gene TRBJ2-1, with 14 bases aligning to TRBD2. V trimming: 0 bases; J trimming: 8 bases; junction bases outside the gene matches: 4. The CDR3 is 16 amino acids. The germline CDR1 and CDR2 sequences are SGHRS and YFSETQ. The DNA of the CDR3 is TGCGCCAGCAGCTTGGTGGGACTAGCGGGAGCTGATGAGCAGTTCTTC. This gives the protein CASSLVGLAGADEQFF.

V usage is TRBV5-8 and J usage is TRBJ1-2, with 8 bases lining up with TRBD1. CDR3 length: 15 amino acids. The germline V gene encodes CDR1 SGHTS and CDR2 YDEGEE. Trimming took 1 base from V and 7 from J; bases not matched to a gene: 9. The CDR3 DNA sequence: TGTGCCAGCAGCTTGTCGGCAGGGGGCCTTGTTGGCTACACCTTC. This encodes CASSLSAGGLVGYTF.